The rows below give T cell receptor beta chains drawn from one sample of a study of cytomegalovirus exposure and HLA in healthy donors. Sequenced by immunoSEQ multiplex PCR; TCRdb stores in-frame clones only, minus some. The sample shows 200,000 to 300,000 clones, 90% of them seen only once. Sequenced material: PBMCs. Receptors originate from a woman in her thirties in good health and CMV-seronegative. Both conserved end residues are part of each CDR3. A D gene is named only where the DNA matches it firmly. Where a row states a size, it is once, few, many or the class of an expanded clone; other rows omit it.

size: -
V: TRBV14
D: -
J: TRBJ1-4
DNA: TGTGCCAGCAGCCCCTCAGGGAACACGAAAACTAATGAAAAACTGTTTTTT
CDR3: CASSPSGNTKTNEKLFF

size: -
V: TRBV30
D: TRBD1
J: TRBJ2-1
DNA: TGTGCCTGGAGCACCGGACAGGGCTCCTACAATGAGCAGTTCTTC
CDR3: CAWSTGQGSYNEQFF

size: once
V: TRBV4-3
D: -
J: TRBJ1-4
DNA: TGCGCCAGCAGCCAAGATTGGTTTAATGAAAAACTGTTTTTT
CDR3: CASSQDWFNEKLFF

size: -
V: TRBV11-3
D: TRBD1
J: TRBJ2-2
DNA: TGTGCCAGCAGCTTAAGACAGGGGGCTGACACCGGGGAGCTGTTTTTT
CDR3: CASSLRQGADTGELFF

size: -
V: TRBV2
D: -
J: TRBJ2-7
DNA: TGTGCCAGCAGTGAAGCGCAGGGACTGAATTCCTACGAGCAGTACTTC
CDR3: CASSEAQGLNSYEQYF

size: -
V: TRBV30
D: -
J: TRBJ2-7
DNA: TGTGCCTGGAGACAAACAGGGCTCCTCTACGAGCAGTACTTC
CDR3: CAWRQTGLLYEQYF

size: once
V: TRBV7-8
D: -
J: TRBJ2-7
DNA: TGTGCCAGCAGCTCACGGGACATAGTATACGAGCAGTACTTC
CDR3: CASSSRDIVYEQYF

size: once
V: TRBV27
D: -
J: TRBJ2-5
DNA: TGTGCCAGCAGTTTATCGTCCCCCCTAGGAGAGACCCAGTACTTC
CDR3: CASSLSSPLGETQYF

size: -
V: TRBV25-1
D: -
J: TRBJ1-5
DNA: TGTGCCAGCAGTACACAGGGAAGCAATCAGCCCCAGCATTTT
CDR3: CASSTQGSNQPQHF

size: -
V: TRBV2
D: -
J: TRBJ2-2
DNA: TGTGCCAGCAGTGTGAGACGGGACACCGGGGAGCTGTTTTTT
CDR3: CASSVRRDTGELFF

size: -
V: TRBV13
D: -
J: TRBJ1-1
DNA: TGTGCCAGCAGCTTAGTTGCAGTGAACACTGAAGCTTTCTTT
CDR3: CASSLVAVNTEAFF

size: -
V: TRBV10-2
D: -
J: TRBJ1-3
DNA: TGCGCCAGCATAGGCACCCAAGACTCTGGAAACACCATATATTTT
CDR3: CASIGTQDSGNTIYF

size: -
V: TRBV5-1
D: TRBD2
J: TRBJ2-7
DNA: TGCGCCAGCAGCTTAGTAGCGGGAGGGCCCTACGAGCAGTACTTC
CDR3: CASSLVAGGPYEQYF

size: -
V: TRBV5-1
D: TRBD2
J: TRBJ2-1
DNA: TGCGCCAGCAGCTTAGAGCGGGAGGGACCCAATGAGCAGTTCTTC
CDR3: CASSLEREGPNEQFF

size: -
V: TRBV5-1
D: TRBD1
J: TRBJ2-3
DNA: TGCGCCAGCACCACAGGGACAGGGGGCACAGATACGCAGTATTTT
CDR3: CASTTGTGGTDTQYF

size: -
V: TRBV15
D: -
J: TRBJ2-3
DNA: TGTGCCACCAGCAGGGAAACTACAGATACGCAGTATTTT
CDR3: CATSRETTDTQYF

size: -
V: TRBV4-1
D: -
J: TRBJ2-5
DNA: TGCGCCAGCAGCCAAGAAGGGCTCCAGACGTACCAAGAGACCCAGTACTTC
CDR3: CASSQEGLQTYQETQYF

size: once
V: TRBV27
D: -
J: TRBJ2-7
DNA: TGTGCCAGCAGCTACGGTCCCTATTACGAGCAGTACTTC
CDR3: CASSYGPYYEQYF

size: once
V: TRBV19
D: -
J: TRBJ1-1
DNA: TGTGCCAGTAGTCCGACCGGGCGGACTGAAGCTTTCTTT
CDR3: CASSPTGRTEAFF

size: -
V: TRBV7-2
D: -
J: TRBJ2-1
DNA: TGTGCCAGCAGTCGCTCTGGAGGGGCGAACAATGAGCAGTTCTTC
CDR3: CASSRSGGANNEQFF

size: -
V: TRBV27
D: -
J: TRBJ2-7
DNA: TGTGCCACCAAAGAGATCGGTTGGACTGAGGAGCAGTACTTC
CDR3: CATKEIGWTEEQYF

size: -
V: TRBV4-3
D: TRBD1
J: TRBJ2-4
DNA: TGCGCCAGCAGCCAAGACCGGGACAGGGGATGGGACATTCAGTACTTC
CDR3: CASSQDRDRGWDIQYF

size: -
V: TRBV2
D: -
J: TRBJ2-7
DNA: TGTGCCAGCAGCCTGGGTTCCTACGAGCAGTACTTC
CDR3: CASSLGSYEQYF

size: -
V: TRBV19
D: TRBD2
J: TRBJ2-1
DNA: TGTGCCAGTAGTATAGACCCCGGGACTAGCCTTAGAGGGCTTTACAATGAGCAGTTCTTC
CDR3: CASSIDPGTSLRGLYNEQFF

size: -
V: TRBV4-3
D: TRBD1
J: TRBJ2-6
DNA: TGCGCCAGCAGCCAAGATGCTGCCGGGACAGGAGCCGTCTCTGGGGCCAACGTCCTGACTTTC
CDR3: CASSQDAAGTGAVSGANVLTF

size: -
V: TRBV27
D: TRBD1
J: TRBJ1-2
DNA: TGTGCCAGCAGTTTATCCGACAGGGTGGAGGGCTACACCTTC
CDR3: CASSLSDRVEGYTF

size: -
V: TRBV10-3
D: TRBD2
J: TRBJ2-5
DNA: TGTGCCATCAGTGACCCGACTAGCCGGGAGGAGACCCAGTACTTC
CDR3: CAISDPTSREETQYF

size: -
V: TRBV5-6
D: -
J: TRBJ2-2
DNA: TGTGCCAGCAGCTTGCCCCAGGGACCCACCGGGGAGCTGTTTTTT
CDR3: CASSLPQGPTGELFF

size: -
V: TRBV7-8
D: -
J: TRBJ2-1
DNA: TGTGCCAGCAGCTTAGGCCGGAGGGAGCAGTTCTTC
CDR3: CASSLGRREQFF

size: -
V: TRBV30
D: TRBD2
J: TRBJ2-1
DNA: TGTGCCTGGAGTGCTAGCGGCAATCCGAACAAAAAGTACAATGAGCAGTTCTTC
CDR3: CAWSASGNPNKKYNEQFF

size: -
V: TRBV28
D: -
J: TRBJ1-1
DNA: TGTGCCAGCAGTAACTCGACAGGAGCGGGATTTGAAGCTTTCTTT
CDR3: CASSNSTGAGFEAFF

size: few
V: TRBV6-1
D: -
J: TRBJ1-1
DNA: TGTGCCAGCAGTGCCTATTCTGGCACTGAAGCTTTCTTT
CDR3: CASSAYSGTEAFF

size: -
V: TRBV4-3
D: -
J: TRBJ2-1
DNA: TGCGCCAGCAGCCAAGAGTTTCCGAACTTGTTCTTC
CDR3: CASSQEFPNLFF

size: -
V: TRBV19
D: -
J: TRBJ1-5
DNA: TGTGCCACCCAGAAGAGTTTGGGCAATCAGCCCCAGCATTTT
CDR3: CATQKSLGNQPQHF

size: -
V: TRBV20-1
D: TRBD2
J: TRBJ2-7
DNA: TGCAGTGCTATCCGGGGGGGCGAGCAGTACTTC
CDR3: CSAIRGGEQYF

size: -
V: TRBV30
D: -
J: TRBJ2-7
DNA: TGTGCCTGGAGTGTGACTCGAGCGGGTGAGCAGTACTTC
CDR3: CAWSVTRAGEQYF

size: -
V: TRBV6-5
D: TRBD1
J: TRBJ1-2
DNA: TGTGCCAGCAGTTACTCGGGGACAGGGCCAGCCTATGGCTACACCTTC
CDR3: CASSYSGTGPAYGYTF

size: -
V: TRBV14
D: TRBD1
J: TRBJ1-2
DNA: TGTGCCAGCAGCCAGGTACCGGGACAGGGAGGCGGCGGCTACACCTTC
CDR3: CASSQVPGQGGGGYTF

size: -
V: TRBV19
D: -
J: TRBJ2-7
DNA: TGTGCCAGTAGTATACGTCATTCCCTTGACAGTTTCTCCTACGAGCAGTACTTC
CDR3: CASSIRHSLDSFSYEQYF

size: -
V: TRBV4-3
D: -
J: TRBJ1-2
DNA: TGCGCCAGCAGCCAAGACCGGTCGACAGGCCCCCCGATCGGCTACACCTTC
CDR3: CASSQDRSTGPPIGYTF

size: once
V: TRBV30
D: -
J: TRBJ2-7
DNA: TGTGCCTGGAGGGAGACACCGGGACCTTGGGCGGTTCCCTACGAGCAGTACTTC
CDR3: CAWRETPGPWAVPYEQYF

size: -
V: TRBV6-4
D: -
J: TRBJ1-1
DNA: TGTGCCAGCAGCCCGCAAACAGGGAACACTGAAGCTTTCTTT
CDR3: CASSPQTGNTEAFF

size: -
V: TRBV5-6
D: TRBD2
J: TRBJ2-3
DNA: TGTGCCAGCAGTACTAGCGTTACGCAGTATTTT
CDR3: CASSTSVTQYF

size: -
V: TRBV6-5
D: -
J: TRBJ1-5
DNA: TGTGCCAGCAGTTACTCAAGTGACCACAATCAGCCCCAGCATTTT
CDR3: CASSYSSDHNQPQHF

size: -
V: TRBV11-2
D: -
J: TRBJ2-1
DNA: TGTGCCAGCAGCTTAGAGGGGCGGGGAAACAATGAGCAGTTCTTC
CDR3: CASSLEGRGNNEQFF

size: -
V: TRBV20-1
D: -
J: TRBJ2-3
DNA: TGCAGTGCTCCCACAGATACGCAGTATTTT
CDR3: CSAPTDTQYF

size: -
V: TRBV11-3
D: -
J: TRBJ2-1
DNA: TGTGCCAGCTCTGGCGGGACCAGTCGATACAATGAGCAGTTCTTC
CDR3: CASSGGTSRYNEQFF

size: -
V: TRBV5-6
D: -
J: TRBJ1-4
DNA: TGTGCCAGCAGCTCAGAGGATAAGATTGAAAAACTGTTTTTT
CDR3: CASSSEDKIEKLFF

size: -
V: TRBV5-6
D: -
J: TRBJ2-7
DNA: TGTGCCAGCAGCTTGGCAAGGGGATCCTACGAGCAGTACTTC
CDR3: CASSLARGSYEQYF

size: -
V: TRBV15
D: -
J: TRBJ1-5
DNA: TGTGCCACCAGCAGATCGGACAGCAATCAGCCCCAGCATTTT
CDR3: CATSRSDSNQPQHF

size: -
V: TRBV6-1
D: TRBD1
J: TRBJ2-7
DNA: TGTGCCAGCAGTGATTTGACAGGGGGTTTCGAGCAGTACTTC
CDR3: CASSDLTGGFEQYF

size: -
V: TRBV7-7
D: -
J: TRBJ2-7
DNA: TGTGCCAGCAGCGCCGGGGAGTTACGCGAGCAGTACTTC
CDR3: CASSAGELREQYF

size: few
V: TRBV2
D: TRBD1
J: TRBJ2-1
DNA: TGTGCCAGCAGTCGGGACAGGGGGCTGAATGAGCAGTTCTTC
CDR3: CASSRDRGLNEQFF

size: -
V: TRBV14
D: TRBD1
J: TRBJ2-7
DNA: TGTGCCAGCAGCCAATCCAACAGGGGATACGAGCAGTACTTC
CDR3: CASSQSNRGYEQYF

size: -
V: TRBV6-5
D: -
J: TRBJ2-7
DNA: TGTGCCAGCAGTTACCGCCAGGGATACGAGCAGTACTTC
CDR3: CASSYRQGYEQYF